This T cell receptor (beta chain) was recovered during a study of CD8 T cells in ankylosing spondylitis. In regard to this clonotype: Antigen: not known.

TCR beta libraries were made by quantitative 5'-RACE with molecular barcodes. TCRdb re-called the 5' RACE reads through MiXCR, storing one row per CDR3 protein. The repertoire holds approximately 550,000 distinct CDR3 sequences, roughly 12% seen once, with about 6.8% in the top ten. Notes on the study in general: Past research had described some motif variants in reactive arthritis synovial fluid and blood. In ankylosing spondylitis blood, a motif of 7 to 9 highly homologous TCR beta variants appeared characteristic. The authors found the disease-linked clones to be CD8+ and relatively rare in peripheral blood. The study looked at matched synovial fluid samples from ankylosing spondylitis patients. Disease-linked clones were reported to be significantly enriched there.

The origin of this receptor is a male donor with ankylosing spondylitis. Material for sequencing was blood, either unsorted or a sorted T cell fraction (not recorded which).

CDR3 in DNA: TGTGCCTGGAGGGGGAGGGGTCGCACTGAAGCTTTCTTT. This gives the protein CAWRGRGRTEAFF. The chain combines TRBV30 with TRBJ1-1; tentatively, D is TRBD1 (5 bases). The CDR3 extends over 13 amino acids. Germline V gene data show CDR1 as GTSNPN and CDR2 as SVGIG (reference sequence). Trimming removed 3 bases from V and 4 bases from J, with 12 bases in between. Full variable domain (missing parts from reference TRBV30 and TRBJ1-1): SQTIHQWPATLVQPVGSPLSLECTVEGTSNPNLYWYRQAAGRGLQLLFYSVGIGQISSEVPQNLSASRPQDRQFILSSKKLLLSDSGFYLCAWRGRGRTEAFFGQGTRLTVV.